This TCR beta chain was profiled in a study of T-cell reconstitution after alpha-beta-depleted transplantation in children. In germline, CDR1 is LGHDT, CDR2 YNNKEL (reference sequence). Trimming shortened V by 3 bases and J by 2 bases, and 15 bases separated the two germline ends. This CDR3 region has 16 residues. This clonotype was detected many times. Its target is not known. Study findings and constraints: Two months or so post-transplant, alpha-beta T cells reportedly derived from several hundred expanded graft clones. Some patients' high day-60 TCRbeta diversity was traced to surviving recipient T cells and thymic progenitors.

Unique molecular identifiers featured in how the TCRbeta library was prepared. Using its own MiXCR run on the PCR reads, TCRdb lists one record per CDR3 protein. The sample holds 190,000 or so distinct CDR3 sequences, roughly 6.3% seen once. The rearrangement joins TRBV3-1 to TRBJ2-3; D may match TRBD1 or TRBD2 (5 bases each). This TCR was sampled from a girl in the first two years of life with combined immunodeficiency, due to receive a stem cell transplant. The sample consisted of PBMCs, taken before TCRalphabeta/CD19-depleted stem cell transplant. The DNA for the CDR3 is TGTGCCAGCAGCCATCCCTTGGGGACCGCCACAGATACGCAGTATTTT. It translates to CASSHPLGTATDTQYF.